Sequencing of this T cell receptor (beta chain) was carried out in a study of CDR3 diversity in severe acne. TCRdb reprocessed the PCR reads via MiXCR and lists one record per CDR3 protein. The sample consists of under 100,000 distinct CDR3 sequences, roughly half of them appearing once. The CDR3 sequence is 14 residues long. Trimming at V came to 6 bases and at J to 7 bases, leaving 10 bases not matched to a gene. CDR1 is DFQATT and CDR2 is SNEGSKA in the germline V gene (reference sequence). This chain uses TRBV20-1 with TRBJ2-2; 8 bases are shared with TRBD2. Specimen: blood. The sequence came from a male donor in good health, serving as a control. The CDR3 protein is CSAPDPGGGGELFF. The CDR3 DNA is TGCAGTGCACCAGATCCGGGAGGGGGCGGGGAGCTGTTTTTT.